Listed here are 11 T cell receptor beta chains from one sample, sequenced in a study of Ad26.COV2.S vaccination and SARS-CoV-2 variants. Treatment: 15 to 20 received Ad26.COV2.S at low or high dose, single or two shots; 5 received placebo; per-sample allocation not given. The study sampled participants on day 63 after the first vaccine or placebo injection. The method was immunoSEQ multiplex PCR; TCRdb's version includes in-frame clones alone and lacks a portion of them. The data hold about 350,000 clones, with approximately 81% observed a single time. The sample consisted of peripheral blood, taken in a trial of Ad26.COV2.S vaccine versus placebo. Source of these receptors: a person between 18 and 59 years old who received the Ad26.COV2.S COVID-19 vaccine or a placebo.

The CDR3 DNA is TGTGCCAGCAGTTTAGGGGTTGGGTCACCCCTCCACTTT. Translated, it gives CASSLGVGSPLHF. This rearrangement joins TRBV12-3 or TRBV12-4 to TRBJ1-6; D is uncertain. This CDR3 spans 13 amino acids. Trimming left V 1 base short and J 10 bases short, with 8 bases between.

This clone was recorded a few times. The chain recombines TRBV7-2 with TRBJ2-5, with TRBD2 matching 10 bases. V shed 5 bases, J shed 6 bases, and the junction held 15 bases outside the gene matches. The CDR3 length is 17 residues. CDR1 SGHTA and CDR2 FQGNSA come from the germline V gene. The DNA for the CDR3 is TGTGCCAGCAGCGACACCCGGGATGAGCGGGGGGGAAAGACCCAGTACTTC. Translating it yields CASSDTRDERGGKTQYF.

The chain couples TRBV5-6 to TRBJ2-5, with TRBD1 matching over 10 bases. Per the germline V gene, CDR1 is SGHDT and CDR2 is YYEEEE. J lost 7 bases, V lost 7 bases, and 10 bases had no gene match. The CDR3 is made up of 14 amino acids. CDR3 sequence: CASSGTGALGTQYF. For the CDR3, the DNA is TGTGCCAGCTCCGGGACAGGGGCTCTGGGGACCCAGTACTTC.

The V call is TRBV5-1, the J call TRBJ2-1, with 14 bases matching TRBD2. CDR3 size: 15 residues. V shed 3 bases, J shed 9 bases, and the junction held 5 bases outside the gene matches. The germline V gene has CDR1 SGHRS and CDR2 YFSETQ. The CDR3: CASSSGTSGSLEQFF. In DNA, the CDR3 is TGCGCCAGCAGCTCCGGGACTAGCGGGAGCCTTGAGCAGTTCTTC.

The gene calls are TRBV5-1 and TRBJ2-5; 12 nucleotides match TRBD1. V shed 4 bases, J shed 5 bases, and the junction held 6 bases outside the gene matches. The V gene's germline CDR1 is SGHRS and CDR2 YFSETQ. This CDR3 comprises 15 residues. For the CDR3, the DNA is TGCGCCAGCAGCGGGACAGGGGGCGGTCGGGAGACCCAGTACTTC. Protein product: CASSGTGGGRETQYF.

The chain has TRBV5-1 and TRBJ2-6; D gene uncertain. V was pared by 1 base and J by 1 base, with 6 bases between. Germline V gene sequence: CDR1 SGHRS, CDR2 YFSETQ. The CDR3 covers 15 residues. The CDR3 DNA follows: TGCGCCAGCAGCTTGTCCGGGTCTGGGGCCAACGTCCTGACTTTC. It translates to CASSLSGSGANVLTF.

CDR3 residues: CASSQGSLLAVSYNEQFF. The CDR3 DNA reads as TGCGCCAGCAGCCAGGGATCATTACTAGCGGTCTCCTACAATGAGCAGTTCTTC. The chain combines TRBV4-1 with TRBJ2-1, with TRBD2 identical over 8 bases. This CDR3 is 18 amino acids long. Germline V gene data show CDR1 as MGHRA and CDR2 as YSYEKL. V lost 3 bases to trimming and J lost 0 bases; unmatched junction nucleotides: 10.

In the case of this clone: Additional DNA sequences in this sample encode the identical CDR3. This CDR3 is CASSLVGGDTGELFF. CDR3 in DNA: TGCGCCAGCAGCTTGGTCGGGGGAGACACCGGGGAGCTGTTTTTT. The chain combines TRBV5-1 with TRBJ2-2; possible D gene TRBD2, 6 bases. Trimming stripped 0 bases from V and 3 bases from J, with 9 bases between. This CDR3 comprises 15 residues. The germline V gene has CDR1 SGHRS and CDR2 YFSETQ.

The rearrangement uses TRBV19 and TRBJ2-1, with D unresolved. The CDR3 consists of 14 residues. The germline CDR1 and CDR2 sequences are LNHDA and SQIVND (reference sequence). The V and J ends lost 7 bases and 0 bases respectively, with 10 bases between them. Written as DNA, the CDR3 is TGTGCCAGTAAGGTTCAGGACTCCTACAATGAGCAGTTCTTC. Its protein product is CASKVQDSYNEQFF.

CDR3 nucleotide sequence: TGCAGCGTTGGTAGCGGGAGGGCCGGGGAGCAGTACTTC. Translated, it gives CSVGSGRAGEQYF. The V gene is TRBV29-1, the J gene TRBJ2-7; 11 bases map to TRBD2. The CDR3 runs to 13 residues. V shed 4 bases and J 7 bases; nucleotides not matched to a gene: 6. Germline values: CDR1 SQVTM, CDR2 ANQGSEA.

The V gene is TRBV30, the J gene TRBJ1-2, with TRBD1 matching 11 bases. The junction had 4 bases not matched to a gene; V was cut back by 1 base and J by 6 bases. This CDR3 has 14 amino acids. CDR1 is GTSNPN, CDR2 SVGIG, per germline (reference sequence). The chain's CDR3 is CAWSGDRGTHGYTF. Here the CDR3 DNA reads TGTGCCTGGAGTGGGGACAGGGGGACCCATGGCTACACCTTC.